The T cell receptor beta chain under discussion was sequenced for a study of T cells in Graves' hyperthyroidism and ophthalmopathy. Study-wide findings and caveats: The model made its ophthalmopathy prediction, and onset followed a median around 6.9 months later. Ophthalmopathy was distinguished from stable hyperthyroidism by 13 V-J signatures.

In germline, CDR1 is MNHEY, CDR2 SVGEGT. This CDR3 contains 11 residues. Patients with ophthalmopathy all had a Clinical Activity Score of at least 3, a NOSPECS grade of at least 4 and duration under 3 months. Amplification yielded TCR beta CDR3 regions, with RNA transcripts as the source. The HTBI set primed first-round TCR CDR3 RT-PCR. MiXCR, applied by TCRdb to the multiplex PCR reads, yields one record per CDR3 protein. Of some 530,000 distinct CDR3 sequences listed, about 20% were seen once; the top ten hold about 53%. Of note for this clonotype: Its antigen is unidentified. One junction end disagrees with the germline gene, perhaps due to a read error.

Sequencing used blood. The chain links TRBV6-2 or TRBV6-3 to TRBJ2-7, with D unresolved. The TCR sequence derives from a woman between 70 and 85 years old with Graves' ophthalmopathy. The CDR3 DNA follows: TGTACCAGCAGTTACCTTTACGAGCAGTACTTC. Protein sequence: CTSSYLYEQYF.